This TCR beta chain comes out of a study of shared clonotypes between healthy human individuals (TCRdb year 2020). Regarding the research as a whole: The cohort included a few men and a couple of women between 18 and 49 years of age. For each donor, three plates each were used for CD4 naive and CD4 memory, two plates were used for CD8 naive, and one plate was used for CD8 memory. The study deeply sequenced blood TCR repertoires of five healthy adults to estimate repertoire size and the extent of clonotype sharing between individuals. Different laboratories and diverse techniques were used to prepare libraries and sequence TCR repertoires, to increase sequencing depth and limit assay-specific biases. Leukapheresis yielded between about 0.9 and 9 billion PBMCs per donor. What the work shows at the level of the full study, not this receptor alone: Sharing across several donors was observed for approximately 5% of naive CD4, over 3% of naive CD8, about 2.3% of memory CD4, and about 0.4% of memory CD8 clonotypes. Incomplete sequencing was indicated by rarefaction of sorted-subset datasets, despite the large sequencing depth. Estimated clonotype richness was generally larger for naive than for memory subsets. The small number of donors limited the genetic and exposure-history diversity represented. Based on pairwise subsampling, the degree of clonotype sharing among donors was expected to be affected by sequencing depth. Clonotypes shared by all four sorted-subset donors showed higher generation probabilities than non-shared clonotypes. Sampling was limited to blood, and TCR repertoires in tissue likely differ from TCR repertoires in blood.

V was cut back by 1 base and J by 4 bases, leaving a gap of 14 bases between them. Per the germline V gene, SGHTA is the CDR1 and FQGNSA is the CDR2. From its cysteine to its phenylalanine, the CDR3 spans 16 amino acids. Just CDR3 DNA is preserved here, 48 bases in frame from base 1. Using the deep immunoSEQ assay, TCR CDR3 regions were amplified from genomic DNA by multiplex PCR. For each cell subset, the extracted genomic DNA was distributed evenly across all wells of several immunoSEQ 96-well plates, and each plate served as one replicate. For sorted subsets, 150 to 250 ng genomic DNA, equal to approximately 30,000 T cell genomes, was loaded into each replicate PCR. The purified libraries were quantified using a Qubit 3.0 fluorometer, sized with a Bioanalyzer 2100, and then quantified again using the KAPA Library Quantification kit. A separate single-read 150-cycle Illumina NextSeq 550 flow cell was used to sequence each immunoSEQ 96-well plate. In the authors' own workflow: Because the immunoSEQ output included only junctional sequences and no quality scores, the filtering could not be the same as the filtering used for full-length reads. To assign V/J genes and CDR3, sequences were annotated using PyIR, a Python wrapper for IgBLAST v1.9, with IMGT germline references. Any read was removed if the V/J assignment was weak (E-value above 1e-6), the CDR3 was missing, or the read contained stop codons, out-of-frame junctions, or ambiguous translated residues. V3J clonotypes were defined as sequences sharing an identical inferred V gene, J gene, and CDR3 amino acid sequence. Percentage overlap between repertoires was computed as shared unique clonotypes divided by the size of the smaller repertoire. RTK rarefaction, the Chao1 estimator, and Recon v2.1 estimates of unobserved clonotypes were used to assess repertoire richness. Generation probabilities for all TCRbeta clonotypes obtained by the gDNA method from a handful of donors were computed using OLGA. TCRdb retrieved this table from immuneACCESS and kept in-frame rearrangements only. Not all clones are present; in checked studies, unresolved V genes account for under half, and no reason is known for the remainder. That table furnishes V, J and clone size, whereas the DNA furnished D and trimming. The sample table holds about 590,000 clones, of which roughly 95% were seen once. 0.11% of the sample is held by the ten biggest clonotypes.

This clone was seen only once. Its antigen specificity is not known. No base quality information exists; no much larger clone differs at one position. CD8 naive samples were CD45RO-negative cells positively selected for CCR7, giving a CD45RA+CCR7+ population that excluded TemRA cells. Healthy HIV-negative adults with no recently reported acute infections or vaccinations were included as donors. All donors were Caucasian adults living in Nashville, Tennessee, USA. After blood collection by leukapheresis, PBMCs were isolated using Ficoll-Histopaque density gradient centrifugation and then cryopreserved in the vapor phase of liquid nitrogen. Analytical flow cytometry was used to check the purity and quantity of each magnetically sorted T cell population. From each sorted fraction, genomic DNA was isolated and quantified by UV absorbance on a Nanodrop 2000c.

The clonotype comes from a woman between 25 and 40 years old in good health. Recombination connected TRBV7-2 to TRBJ2-1, with TRBD2 perhaps the D gene, on 5 matching bases. What was sequenced was naive CD8+ T cells sorted from blood. Interpreted using the paper, the cell subset or site label stands for: CD45RA+CCR7+. The CDR3 region: CASSLGWLAPYNEQFF. At the DNA level, the sequence is TGTGCCAGCAGCTTAGGATGGCTAGCACCTTACAATGAGCAGTTCTTC.